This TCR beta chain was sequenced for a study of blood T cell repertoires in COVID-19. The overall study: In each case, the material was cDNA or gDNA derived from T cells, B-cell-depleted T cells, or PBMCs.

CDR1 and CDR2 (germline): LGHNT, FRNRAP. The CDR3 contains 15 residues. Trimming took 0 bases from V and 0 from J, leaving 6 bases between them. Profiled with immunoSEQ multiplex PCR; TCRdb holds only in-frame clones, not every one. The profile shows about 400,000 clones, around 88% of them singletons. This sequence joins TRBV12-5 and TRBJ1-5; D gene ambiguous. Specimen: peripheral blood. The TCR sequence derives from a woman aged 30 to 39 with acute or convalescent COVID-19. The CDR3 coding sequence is TGTGCTAGTGGTTTGGTCCCAGGTAGCAATCAGCCCCAGCATTTT. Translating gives CASGLVPGSNQPQHF.